This T cell receptor beta chain emerged from a study of vaccination effects on CD4 cells after COVID-19. Study-level points and caveats: Small numbers of convalescent patients limited the study. It also lacked early post-infection timepoints. There was marked clonal contraction among infection- and vaccine-induced clones late after vaccination.

Clones were read by immunoSEQ multiplex PCR, and TCRdb kept only the in-frame ones, dropping some. The table shows about 79,000 clones, with approximately 74% occurring only once. Viral peptide pool expansion of antigen-specific CD4+ T cells preceded sequencing in the ViraFEST assay. Isolation of CD4+ T cells took place after less than 12 days of culture. Prior SARS-CoV-2 infection was absent in the vaccine recipients, as shown by negative nucleocapsid antibodies. A note on this clone: The target antigen is unknown.

V gave up 1 base and J gave up 2 bases; unmatched junction bases: 2. The germline CDR1 and CDR2 sequences are SGHRS and YFSETQ. The CDR3 runs 15 residues. The V call is TRBV5-1, the J call TRBJ2-2; 7 nucleotides line up with TRBD2. This receptor was identified in a human donor who received a COVID-19 vaccine. The sequenced sample was CD4+ T cells from PBMCs cultured with HCoV-229E spike peptides, obtained before COVID-19 vaccination. CDR3 DNA sequence: TGCGCCAGCAGCTTGCGGGAGGCTAACACCGGGGAGCTGTTTTTT. Its protein is CASSLREANTGELFF.